Described below is a single TCR beta chain sequence and its context. Per the study methods: The authors estimated nucleated cell counts from reference gene primer amplification. Assay: immunoSEQ multiplex PCR; the TCRdb copy retains only in-frame clones and omits some. That table furnishes V, J and clone size, whereas the DNA furnished D and trimming. The sample carries under 150,000 clones, roughly 78% recorded once. Germline CDR1 and CDR2: LNHDA and SQIVND (reference sequence). The V and J ends lost 4 bases and 6 bases respectively, with 12 bases between them. The CDR3 is 13 residues long. The data were obtained in a study of blood T cell repertoires in COVID-19. Study at large: Collection of acute and convalescent COVID-19 samples took place in the United States, Italy and Spain. T cells, B-cell-depleted T cells, or PBMCs supplied cDNA or gDNA.

The sequencing sample was made of peripheral blood. This rearrangement joins TRBV19 to TRBJ1-1; unclear D gene. The origin of this receptor is a man in his fifties or sixties with acute or convalescent COVID-19. CDR3 amino acids: CASSKPQRSEAFF. CDR3 nucleotide sequence: TGTGCCAGTAGTAAACCACAGAGATCTGAAGCTTTCTTT. Based on the CDR3 plus reference TRBV19 and TRBJ1-1, the full variable domain is DGGITQSPKYLFRKEGQNVTLSCEQNLNHDAMYWYRQDPGQGLRLIYYSQIVNDFQKGDIAEGYSVSREKKESFPLTVTSAQKNPTAFYLCASSKPQRSEAFFGQGTRLTVV.